Listed here are 18 T cell receptor beta chains from one sample, sequenced in a study of glioma-infiltrating T cells (dated by TCRdb to about 2016). The data were produced on an Illumina MiSeq. TCR alpha and beta CDR3 regions were amplified with the iRepertoire nested amplicon-rescue multiplex PCR (arm-PCR) platform from RNA. TCRdb ran its own pipeline on the public reads, namely fastp trimming at Q25 and MiXCR clone calling, and kept in-frame beta chains. One record per CDR3 amino acid sequence lists the most common genes and DNA. This sample holds approximately 93,000 distinct CDR3 sequences; around 40% were observed only once. 35% to 40% of the sample is in the top ten clones. Sequencing input: glioma tissue, nonneoplastic brain tissue, or PBMCs (not recorded which). The receptors derive from a human donor with low-grade glioma or glioblastoma, undergoing nonglioma brain surgery, or in good health (not recorded which).

Many counts were recorded for this clonotype. The V and J genes are TRBV20-1 and TRBJ2-3; unclear D gene. Trimming removed 3 bases from V and 5 bases from J, with 6 bases in between. The CDR3 extends over 11 amino acids. The germline V gene has CDR1 DFQATT and CDR2 SNEGSKA (reference sequence). The CDR3 loop reads CSASSQDTQYF. CDR3 DNA sequence: TGCAGTGCTAGTTCACAAGATACGCAGTATTTT.

This clonotype was counted between two and nine times. The V and J genes are TRBV5-4 and TRBJ2-3; 11 nucleotides align to TRBD2. V was clipped by 4 bases and J by 0 bases; unmatched bases: 7. This CDR3 is 17 amino acids long. Germline CDR1 is SGHNT and CDR2 is YYREEE (reference sequence). The CDR3 protein is CASSLERTSGSTDTQYF. In nucleotides, the CDR3 is TGTGCCAGCAGCCTTGAAAGGACTAGCGGGAGCACAGATACGCAGTATTTT.

The CDR3 protein is CSARDIRAGGSTDTQYF. The CDR3 DNA sequence: TGCAGTGCTAGAGATATCAGGGCGGGAGGGTCCACAGATACGCAGTATTTT. The chain combines TRBV20-1 with TRBJ2-3; 9 bases agree with TRBD2. The CDR3 loop spans 17 amino acids. CDR1 is DFQATT, CDR2 SNEGSKA, per germline (reference sequence). V was clipped by 0 bases and J by 2 bases; unmatched bases: 9.

This clonotype was counted only a few times. This sequence may be a read error, since a much larger clone differs from it by one base. This chain joins TRBV20-1 and TRBJ2-7, with D perhaps TRBD1 (6 bases). Germline CDR1 DFQATT, CDR2 SNEGSKA (reference sequence). Trimming removed 0 bases from V and 12 bases from J, with 12 bases in between. The CDR3 extends over 11 amino acids. CDR3 DNA: TGCAGTGCTAGAGAGTCAGGGGCCCTGTACTTC. Encoded protein: CSARESGALYF.

This clonotype was found once. It may be a read error: a sequence one base away is much more abundant. The final CDR3 position lacks the conserved phenylalanine or tryptophan, pointing to a likely read error. The gene calls are TRBV7-2 and TRBJ2-1; possible D gene TRBD1, 6 bases. The CDR3 runs 17 residues. The ends were cut back, 5 bases at V and 6 bases at J, with 23 bases in the middle. Germline V lookup: CDR1 SGHTA, CDR2 FQGNSA. The CDR3 DNA reads TGTGCCAGCAGCCCACAAGTCGGGACAAGGTCTCGCAATGAGCAGTTCTCC. Its protein product is CASSPQVGTRSRNEQFS.

This clonotype has at least ten counts. The chain is built from TRBV2 and TRBJ2-2; 8 bases are shared with TRBD2. CDR1 is SNHLY and CDR2 is FYNNEI in the germline V gene. This CDR3 is built from 15 residues. J gave up 7 bases and V 10 bases, and 14 bases lay outside the gene matches. Written as DNA, the CDR3 is TGTGCCACCACCCTGGGGGGCGGGAGGATCGGGGAGCTGTTTTTT. Protein product: CATTLGGGRIGELFF.

With regard to this clonotype: The junction departs from germline at one end; a sequencing error may be responsible. The chain employs TRBV24-1 and TRBJ2-1; D remains ambiguous. The CDR3 loop spans 13 amino acids. Germline values: CDR1 KGHDR, CDR2 SFDVKD. The CDR3 sequence: CATGKSFYNEQLF. DNA for the CDR3: TGTGCCACCGGTAAATCCTTCTACAATGAGCAGCTCTTC.

A word on this clonotype: The junction departs from the called germline gene at one end, perhaps through a read error. The chain combines TRBV15 with TRBJ2-3; D not resolved. The CDR3 covers 13 residues. Germline V gives CDR1 LNHNV, CDR2 YYDKDF (reference sequence). DNA for the CDR3: TGTGCAACCAGCCCAGATACCACAGATACGCAGTATTTT. Residues: CATSPDTTDTQYF.

Comments on this clonotype: A much more abundant neighbour one base away suggests this may be a read error. This chain connects TRBV12-3 or TRBV12-4 to TRBJ2-5; 7 nucleotides match TRBD2. This CDR3 spans 14 amino acids. CDR3 sequence: CASSGREVQETRYF. CDR3 in DNA: TGTGCCAGCAGTGGACGGGAGGTCCAAGAGACCCGGTACTTC.

As for this clonotype: At one of its ends the junction is not consistent with the germline gene, which may arise from a read error. The chain recombines TRBV4-1 with TRBJ1-1, with 7 bases aligning to TRBD1. Germline CDR1 MGHRA, CDR2 YSYEKL. This CDR3 spans 13 amino acids. CDR3 residues: CATSQGGTAEASF. The CDR3 DNA reads as TGTGCCACCAGCCAAGGTGGGACAGCTGAAGCTTCCTTT.

Of note for this clonotype: A read error is possible here, since a much larger clone lies one base away. The chain couples TRBV9 to TRBJ2-5, with D unclear. Germline assignment: CDR1 SGDLS and CDR2 YYNGEE. The CDR3 sequence is 15 residues long. The CDR3 reads CASSVGAQAGETHYF. CDR3 bases: TGTGCCAGCAGCGTAGGAGCTCAAGCAGGAGAGACCCATTACTTC.

This clonotype has a count of ten or more. The chain has TRBV6-1 and TRBJ2-1, with D possibly matching TRBD1 (6 bases). V lost 7 bases and J 3 bases, leaving 13 bases between the germline ends. Germline V CDR1 and CDR2: MNHNS, SASEGT. The CDR3 extends over 14 amino acids. The CDR3 DNA is TGTGCCAGCACCACATCGACAGGCTACAATGAGCAGTTCTTC. Its protein is CASTTSTGYNEQFF.

The table lists this clonotype with many counts. The genes are TRBV12-3 or TRBV12-4 and TRBJ2-3, with 12 bases identical to TRBD2. The CDR3 is 19 residues long. With V trimmed by 3 bases and J by 6 bases, 16 bases remained unmatched. This CDR3 reads CASSFLRTSGMGLSDTQYF. The CDR3 coding sequence is TGTGCCAGCAGTTTCCTTAGGACTAGCGGGATGGGGCTATCTGATACGCAGTATTTT.

This clonotype was seen many times. The J gene is TRBJ1-1, the V gene TRBV3-1; D is possibly TRBD1 (5 bases). V was shortened by 4 bases and J by 1 base, with 10 bases between the two germline ends. CDR1 LGHDT and CDR2 YNNKEL come from the germline V gene (reference sequence). The length of the CDR3 is 14 residues. The CDR3 reads CASSLRQSNTEAFF. CDR3 sequence (DNA): TGTGCCAGCAGCCTACGACAGTCGAACACTGAAGCTTTCTTT.

V is TRBV28 and J is TRBJ2-7; 11 bases are shared with TRBD1. The CDR3 loop spans 16 amino acids. Per the germline V gene, CDR1 is MDHEN and CDR2 is SYDVKM. The V gene end was trimmed by 6 bases and the J gene end by 1 base; junction bases not matched to a gene: 8. CDR3 protein: CASSPVGTGGSYEQYF. CDR3 sequence (DNA): TGTGCCAGCAGCCCAGTGGGGACAGGGGGATCCTACGAGCAGTACTTC.

This clonotype occurred many times. This sequence joins TRBV2 and TRBJ1-2, with 11 bases fitting TRBD1. The CDR3 sequence is 18 residues long. CDR1 SNHLY and CDR2 FYNNEI come from the germline V gene. V lost 4 bases and J lost 7; bases outside the gene matches: 17. In nucleotides, the CDR3 is TGTGCCAGCAGTGGCCCCGGGACAGGGGGGCTTTGGGCGAGTGGCTACACCTTC. Its translation: CASSGPGTGGLWASGYTF.

This clonotype has ten or more counts. This chain connects TRBV28 to TRBJ2-3; 11 bases fit TRBD1. The J segment lost 5 bases and the V segment lost 4 bases, leaving 8 bases of the junction unmatched. The CDR3 contains 16 residues. The germline V gene encodes CDR1 MDHEN and CDR2 SYDVKM. In nucleotides, the CDR3 is TGTGCCAGCAGTTCCTCTGGACAGGGGGCTGGAGATACGCAGTATTTT. Protein sequence: CASSSSGQGAGDTQYF.

There are many counts of this clonotype. The chain recombines TRBV6-2 or TRBV6-3 with TRBJ1-2, with D uncertain. In germline, CDR1 is MNHEY, CDR2 SVGEGT. The CDR3 consists of 15 residues. The V end was cut by 6 bases, the J end by 1 base, with 15 bases between. CDR3: CASSRDGIYNYGYTF. DNA of the CDR3: TGTGCCAGCAGCCGAGACGGAATATATAACTATGGCTACACCTTC.